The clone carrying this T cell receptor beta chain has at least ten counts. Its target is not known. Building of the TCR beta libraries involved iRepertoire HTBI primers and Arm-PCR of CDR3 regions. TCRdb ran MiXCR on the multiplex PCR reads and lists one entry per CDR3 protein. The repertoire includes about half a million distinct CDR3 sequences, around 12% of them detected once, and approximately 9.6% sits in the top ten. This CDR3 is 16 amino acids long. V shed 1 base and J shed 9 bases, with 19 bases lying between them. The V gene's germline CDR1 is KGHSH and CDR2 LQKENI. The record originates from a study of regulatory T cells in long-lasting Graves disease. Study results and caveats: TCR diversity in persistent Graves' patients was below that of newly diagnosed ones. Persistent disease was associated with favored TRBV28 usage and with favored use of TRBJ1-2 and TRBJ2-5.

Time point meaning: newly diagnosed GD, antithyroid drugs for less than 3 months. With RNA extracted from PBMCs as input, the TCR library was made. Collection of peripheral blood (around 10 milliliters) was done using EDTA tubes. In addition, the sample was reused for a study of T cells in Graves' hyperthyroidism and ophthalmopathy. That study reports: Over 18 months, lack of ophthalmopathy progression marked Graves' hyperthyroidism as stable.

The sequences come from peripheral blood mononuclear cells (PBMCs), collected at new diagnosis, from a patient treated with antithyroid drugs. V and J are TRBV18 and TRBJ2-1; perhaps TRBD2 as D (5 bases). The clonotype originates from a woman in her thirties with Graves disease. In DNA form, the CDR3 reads TGTGCCAGCTCACCACTGGCCAGGCGCAGAGGGAGTGAGCAGTTCTTC. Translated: CASSPLARRRGSEQFF.